This T cell receptor beta chain is from a study of radiotherapy plus CTLA-4 blockade in lung cancer (dated by TCRdb to 2016 to 2019). General notes on the study: Objective responses occurred in 18% of enrolled patients, and under 40% achieved disease control.

The library came from the immunoSEQ multiplex PCR assay. Held by TCRdb, this immuneACCESS table contains in-frame sequences only and omits some clones. Under half of the omission traces to an unresolved V gene where checked; the cause of the rest is unknown. In this sample the table shows fewer than 90,000 clones, 83% of which occur a single time. Of the sample, 0.82% falls within the top ten clones. As to this clone: It has no known antigen specificity. No clone much larger than this one lies a single base away; base qualities are absent.

Overall study results and their limits: After treatment with radiotherapy and ipilimumab, TCR clones that originated in tumors expanded in peripheral blood. The strongest predictors of response were reported to be early dynamic shifts in blood T cell clones along with a rise in serum interferon-beta following radiation.

Focal radiation therapy combined with CTLA-4 blockade (ipilimumab) was tested in patients with chemo-refractory metastatic non-small-cell lung cancer. Taken from cysteine to phenylalanine, the CDR3 has 15 residues. CDR3 DNA only is kept here, 45 bases in frame from base 1. The junction carries 12 bases between V and J, which are trimmed by 2 bases and 4 bases respectively. Taken from the germline V gene, the CDR1 and CDR2 loops are SNHLY and FYNNEI. The sample in question was peripheral blood, obtained from a patient treated with radiotherapy plus ipilimumab. The clonotype was recovered from a human donor with non-small cell lung cancer who had stable disease on radiotherapy plus ipilimumab. The chain was built from TRBV2 and TRBJ1-5, with a weak D call of TRBD1 (5 bases match). For the CDR3, the sequence is CASSERDPPNQPQHF. The DNA sequence is given as TGTGCCAGCAGTGAAAGGGACCCACCGAATCAGCCCCAGCATTTT.